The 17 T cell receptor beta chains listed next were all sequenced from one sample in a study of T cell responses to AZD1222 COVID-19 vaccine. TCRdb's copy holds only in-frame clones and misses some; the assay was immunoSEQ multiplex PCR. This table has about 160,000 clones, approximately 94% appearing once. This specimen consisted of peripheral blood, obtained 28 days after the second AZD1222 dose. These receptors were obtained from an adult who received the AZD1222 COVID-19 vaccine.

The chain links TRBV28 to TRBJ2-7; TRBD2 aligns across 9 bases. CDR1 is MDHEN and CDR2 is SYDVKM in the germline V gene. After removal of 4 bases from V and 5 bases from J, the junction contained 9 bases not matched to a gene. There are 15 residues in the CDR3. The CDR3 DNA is TGTGCCAGCAGTTCCCCCGGGACTAGCATCCACGAGCAGTACTTC. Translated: CASSSPGTSIHEQYF.

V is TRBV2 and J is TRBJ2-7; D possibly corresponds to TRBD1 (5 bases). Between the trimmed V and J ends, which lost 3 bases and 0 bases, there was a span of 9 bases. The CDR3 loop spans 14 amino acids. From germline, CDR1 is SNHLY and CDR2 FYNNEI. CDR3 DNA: TGTGCCAGCAGTGACAGGGCTAGCTCCTACGAGCAGTACTTC. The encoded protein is CASSDRASSYEQYF.

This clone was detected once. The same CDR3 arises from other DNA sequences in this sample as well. The CDR3, as DNA: TGTGCCAGCAGCCGCGGTTCCTACAATGAGCAGTTCTTC. Its protein product is CASSRGSYNEQFF. The chain couples TRBV6-5 to TRBJ2-1; D unresolved. Germline values: CDR1 MNHEY, CDR2 SVGAGI. V lost 6 bases and J lost 1, with 7 bases in between. The CDR3 contains 13 residues.

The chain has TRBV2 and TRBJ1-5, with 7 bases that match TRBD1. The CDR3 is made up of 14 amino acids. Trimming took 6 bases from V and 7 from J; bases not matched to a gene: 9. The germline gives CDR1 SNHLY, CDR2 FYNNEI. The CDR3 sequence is CASSPDRSGQPQHF. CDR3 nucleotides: TGTGCCAGCAGCCCGGACAGGTCGGGACAGCCCCAGCATTTT.

The CDR3 loop reads CASSHGLAGGQETQYF. For the CDR3, the DNA is TGTGCCAGCAGCCACGGACTAGCGGGAGGCCAAGAGACCCAGTACTTC. The chain employs TRBV14 and TRBJ2-5; the match to TRBD2 covers 14 bases. This CDR3 comprises 16 residues. Germline CDR1 is SGHDN and CDR2 is FVKESK. V shed 3 bases, J shed 1 base, and the junction held 1 base outside the gene matches.

This CDR3 reads CASSPLDTQYF. CDR3 bases: TGTGCCAGCAGCCCCCTGGATACGCAGTATTTT. The V call is TRBV5-8, the J call TRBJ2-3, with D uncertain. Deletions cut 4 bases from V and 6 bases from J, with 6 bases between. CDR1 and CDR2 from the germline V gene are SGHTS and YDEGEE. CDR3 length equals 11 residues.

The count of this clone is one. This CDR3 reads CASSLGPGTSGQNTGELFF. CDR3 DNA sequence: TGTGCCAGCAGCTTGGGCCCAGGGACTAGCGGGCAGAACACCGGGGAGCTGTTTTTT. This chain joins TRBV5-4 and TRBJ2-2, with 12 bases lining up with TRBD2. Germline assignment: CDR1 SGHNT and CDR2 YYREEE (reference sequence). The CDR3 has 19 residues. V lost 0 bases to trimming and J lost 1 base; unmatched junction nucleotides: 7. Full variable domain (outside the CDR3, taken from reference TRBV5-4 and TRBJ2-2): ETGVTQSPTHLIKTRGQQVTLRCSSQSGHNTVSWYQQALGQGPQFIFQYYREEENGRGNFPPRFSGLQFPNYSSELNVNALELDDSALYLCASSLGPGTSGQNTGELFFGEGSRLTVL.

The CDR3 nucleotides are TGTGCCATCAGCCCTAGGGGTACTGAAGCTTTCTTT. Translation: CAISPRGTEAFF. V is TRBV10-3 and J is TRBJ1-1, with D possibly being TRBD1 (5 bases). Germline V lookup: CDR1 ENHRY, CDR2 SYGVKD. Trimming cost V 6 bases and J 5 bases, with 10 bases left between them. CDR3 length equals 12 residues.

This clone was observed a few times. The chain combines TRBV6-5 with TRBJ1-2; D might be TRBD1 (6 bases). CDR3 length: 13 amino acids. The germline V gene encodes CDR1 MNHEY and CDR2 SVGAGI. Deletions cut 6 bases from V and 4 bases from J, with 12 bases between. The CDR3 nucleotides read TGTGCCAGCAGACGACAGGAACTCTATGGCTACACCTTC. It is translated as CASRRQELYGYTF.

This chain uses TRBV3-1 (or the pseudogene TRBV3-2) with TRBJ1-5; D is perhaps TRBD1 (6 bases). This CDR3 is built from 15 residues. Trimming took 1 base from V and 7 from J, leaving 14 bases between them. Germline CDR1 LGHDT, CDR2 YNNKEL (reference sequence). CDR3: CASSQGAGEGQPQHF. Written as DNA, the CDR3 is TGTGCCAGCAGCCAAGGGGCAGGGGAGGGACAGCCCCAGCATTTT.

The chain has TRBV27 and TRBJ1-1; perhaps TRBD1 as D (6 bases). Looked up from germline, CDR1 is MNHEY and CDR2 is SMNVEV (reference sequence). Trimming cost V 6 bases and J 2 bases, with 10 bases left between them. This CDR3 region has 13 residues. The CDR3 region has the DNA TGTGCCAGCAGGCAGGGGAGAAACACTGAAGCTTTCTTT. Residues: CASRQGRNTEAFF.

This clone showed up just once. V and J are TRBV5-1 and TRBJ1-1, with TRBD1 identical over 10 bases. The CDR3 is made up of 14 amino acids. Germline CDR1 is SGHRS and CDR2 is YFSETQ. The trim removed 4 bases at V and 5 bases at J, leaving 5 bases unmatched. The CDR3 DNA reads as TGCGCCAGCAGCGCCCAGGGACAGGGGACTGAAGCTTTCTTT. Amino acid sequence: CASSAQGQGTEAFF.

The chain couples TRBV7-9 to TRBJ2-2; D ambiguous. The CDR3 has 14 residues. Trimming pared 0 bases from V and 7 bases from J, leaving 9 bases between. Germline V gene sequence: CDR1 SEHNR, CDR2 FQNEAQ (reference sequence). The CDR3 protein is CASSLAALGGELFF. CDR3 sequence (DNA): TGTGCCAGCAGCTTAGCTGCCCTGGGCGGGGAGCTGTTTTTT.

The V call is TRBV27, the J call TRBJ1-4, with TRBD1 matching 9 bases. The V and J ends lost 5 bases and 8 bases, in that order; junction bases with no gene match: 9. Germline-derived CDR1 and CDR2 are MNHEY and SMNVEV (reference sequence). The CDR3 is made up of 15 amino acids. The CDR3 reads CASSTLRDREEKLFF. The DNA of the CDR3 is TGTGCCAGCAGTACTCTTCGGGACAGGGAGGAAAAACTGTTTTTT.

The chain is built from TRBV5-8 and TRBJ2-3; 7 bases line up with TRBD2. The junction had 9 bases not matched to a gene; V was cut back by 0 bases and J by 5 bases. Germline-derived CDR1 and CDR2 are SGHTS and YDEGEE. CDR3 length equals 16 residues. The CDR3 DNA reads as TGTGCCAGCAGCTTGGTAATCGGCGGGAGCGGAGATACGCAGTATTTT. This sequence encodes CASSLVIGGSGDTQYF.

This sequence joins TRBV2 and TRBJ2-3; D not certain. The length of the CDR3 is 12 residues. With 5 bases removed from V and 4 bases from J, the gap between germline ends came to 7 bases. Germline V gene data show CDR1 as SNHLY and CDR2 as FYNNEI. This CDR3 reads CASSKTPDTQYF. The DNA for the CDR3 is TGTGCCAGCAGTAAGACCCCAGATACGCAGTATTTT.

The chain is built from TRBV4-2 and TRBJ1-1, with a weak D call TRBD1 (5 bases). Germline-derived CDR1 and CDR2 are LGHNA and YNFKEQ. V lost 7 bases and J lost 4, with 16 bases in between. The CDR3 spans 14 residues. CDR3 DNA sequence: TGTGCCAGCACCATTCCCAGGGAGGGCACTGAAGCTTTCTTT. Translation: CASTIPREGTEAFF.